These 21 T cell receptor beta chains came from one sample sequenced in a study of blood T cells in healthy people across ages. A second PCR of 7 to 11 cycles used a sample-barcoded 5' primer and a J-beta primer mix. TCRdb itself ran the 5' RACE reads through MiXCR, one entry per CDR3 protein. The sample carries about 800,000 distinct CDR3 sequences, roughly 25% recorded once. This sample also appeared in a second study, on T cells of mothers and their children.

The sequenced material came from blood. These receptors all come from a boy aged 10-17 years in good health.

Only a few counts were recorded for this clonotype. At one boundary the junction diverges from the germline segment, which might be a read error. CDR3 sequence reads: CASSYSTGGYGQHF. The CDR3 DNA follows: TGTGCCAGCAGTTACTCGACAGGGGGCTACGGGCAGCACTTC. The genes are TRBV6-2 or TRBV6-3 and TRBJ2-5, with 10 nucleotides matching TRBD1. Germline CDR1 MNHEY, CDR2 SVGEGT. This CDR3 has 14 amino acids.

This clonotype was detected only a few times. This chain links TRBV4-1 with TRBJ2-7, with D perhaps matching TRBD1 (8 bases). The CDR3 is 16 amino acids. V shed 2 bases and J shed 2 bases, with 16 bases lying between them. Germline loops: CDR1 MGHRA, CDR2 YSYEKL. The CDR3 coding sequence is TGCGCCAGCAGCCAACCCGGACAGGGAGGGACCTACGAGCAGTACTTC. Translation: CASSQPGQGGTYEQYF.

This chain uses TRBV20-1 with TRBJ2-7, with a possible D match to TRBD1 (5 bases). The germline CDR1 and CDR2 sequences are DFQATT and SNEGSKA (reference sequence). This CDR3 has 13 amino acids. The V end lost 0 bases, the J end lost 4 bases, and 10 bases lay between the germline ends. The DNA for the CDR3 is TGCAGTGCTAGAGAGACAGTCCTATACGAGCAGTACTTC. It encodes CSARETVLYEQYF.

V gene TRBV28 combines with J gene TRBJ2-3, with 7 positions matching TRBD2. This CDR3 has 15 amino acids. Trimming at V came to 5 bases and at J to 1 base, leaving 6 bases not matched to a gene. Germline CDR1 is MDHEN and CDR2 is SYDVKM. CDR3 loop: CASSPREGGTDTQYF. The CDR3 DNA is TGTGCCAGCAGTCCCAGGGAGGGTGGCACAGATACGCAGTATTTT.

Details on this clonotype: A read error may account for a junction end that differs from germline. The genes are TRBV29-1 and TRBJ1-1; D remains unclear. This CDR3 has 13 residues. The V gene's germline CDR1 is SQVTM and CDR2 ANQGSEA. CDR3 nucleotide sequence: TGCAGCGTAGAAAGGGCGATGAACACTGAAGCTCTCTTT. Amino acids: CSVERAMNTEALF.

This chain uses TRBV4-1 with TRBJ1-1; D is perhaps TRBD1 (5 bases). The germline CDR1 and CDR2 sequences are MGHRA and YSYEKL. With 3 bases removed from V and 1 base from J, the gap between germline ends came to 18 bases. The CDR3 is 17 amino acids. The CDR3 nucleotides are TGCGCCAGCAGCCACCCCCCTGGGGCGGTCCCGAACACTGAAGCTTTCTTT. As protein: CASSHPPGAVPNTEAFF.

This clonotype was found a few times. The chain has TRBV4-3 and TRBJ1-1, with D perhaps matching TRBD1 (5 bases). V shed 4 bases and J shed 6 bases, with 12 bases lying between them. The germline V gene has CDR1 LGHNA and CDR2 YSLEER. CDR3 length: 13 residues. The DNA for the CDR3 is TGCGCCAGCAGCCCGAGAGGGGTCTCTGAAGCTTTCTTT. Protein product: CASSPRGVSEAFF.

The rearrangement links TRBV7-8 to TRBJ2-5; 9 positions agree with TRBD2. The end of the DNA fits TRBJ2-1 better, so the J call may be wrong. Per germline, CDR1 SGHVS and CDR2 FQNEAQ. The CDR3 has 16 residues. The CDR3 loop reads CASSSAGSGRPDEQFF. CDR3 nucleotide sequence: TGTGCCAGCAGCTCCGCGGGGAGCGGGAGGCCCGATGAGCAGTTCTTC.

The chain recombines TRBV5-1 with TRBJ1-4; 7 nucleotides match TRBD1. V shed 8 bases, J shed 7 bases, and the junction held 20 bases outside the gene matches. The CDR3 runs 17 residues. Germline lookup yields CDR1 SGHRS and CDR2 YFSETQ. The CDR3: CARLNRTGGCRSEKLFF. The CDR3 DNA is TGCGCCAGACTAAATCGGACAGGTGGTTGTCGCTCTGAAAAACTGTTTTTT.

The rearrangement links TRBV6-1 to TRBJ1-5, with 7 bases identical to TRBD1. Germline loops: CDR1 MNHNS, CDR2 SASEGT. CDR3 size: 15 residues. With V trimmed by 4 bases and J by 2 bases, 5 bases remained unmatched. CDR3 sequence reads: CASSGNRGGNQPQHF. CDR3 coding DNA: TGTGCCAGCAGTGGTAACAGGGGCGGCAATCAGCCCCAGCATTTT.

This clonotype was counted a few times. The V gene is TRBV5-1, the J gene TRBJ2-5; D call uncertain. This CDR3 has 14 residues. V lost 5 bases and J lost 1, with 12 bases in between. Looked up from germline, CDR1 is SGHRS and CDR2 is YFSETQ. DNA for the CDR3: TGCGCCAGCAGGTCGACATCCCGCCAAGAGACCCAGTACTTC. As protein: CASRSTSRQETQYF.

This clonotype has just a few counts. The V and J genes are TRBV20-1 and TRBJ2-1; 7 nucleotides match TRBD2. The DNA end is a closer match to TRBJ2-7, so the J assignment may be wrong. This CDR3 is built from 13 residues. Germline CDR1 reads DFQATT; CDR2 reads SNEGSKA (reference sequence). CDR3 sequence: CSAARGNSYEQYF. The CDR3 DNA reads TGCAGTGCGGCGCGGGGGAACTCCTACGAGCAGTACTTC.

This clonotype was counted a few times. The gene calls are TRBV7-8 and TRBJ2-1; 8 positions agree with TRBD1. CDR1 is SGHVS and CDR2 is FQNEAQ in the germline V gene. The CDR3 extends over 18 amino acids. J lost 1 base, V lost 0 bases, and 8 bases had no gene match. The CDR3: CASSLAGQGETSYNEQFF. CDR3 in DNA: TGTGCCAGCAGCTTAGCAGGACAGGGTGAGACATCCTACAATGAGCAGTTCTTC.

The genes are TRBV28 and TRBJ1-1; D is perhaps TRBD1 (5 bases). The CDR3 spans 12 residues. Trimming stripped 5 bases from V and 6 bases from J, with 10 bases between. Germline V gene sequence: CDR1 MDHEN, CDR2 SYDVKM. The CDR3 DNA is TGTGCCAGCAGTCTAACCAGGGCTGAAGCTTTCTTT. It translates to CASSLTRAEAFF.

The chain combines TRBV3-1 with TRBJ2-1; the D call may be TRBD1 or TRBD2 (5 bases each). The end of the DNA fits TRBJ2-7 better, so the J call may be wrong. The CDR3 has 16 amino acids. CDR1 LGHDT and CDR2 YNNKEL come from the germline V gene (reference sequence). The CDR3 DNA sequence: TGTGCCAGCAGCCCCGAGGGGACCGTACAGAGTGGCGAGCAGTACTTC. Protein sequence: CASSPEGTVQSGEQYF.

This clonotype was detected ten times or more. V and J are TRBV27 and TRBJ2-7; perhaps D is TRBD1 or TRBD2 (6 bases each). Germline CDR1 reads MNHEY; CDR2 reads SMNVEV (reference sequence). CDR3 length: 15 amino acids. Trimming removed 0 bases at V and 2 bases at J, with 11 bases between. The CDR3 loop is CASSLSGGRTYEQYF. The CDR3 coding sequence is TGTGCCAGCAGTTTATCAGGGGGGCGCACCTACGAGCAGTACTTC.

The CDR3 region has the DNA TGCGCCAGCAGCTCTACAGGGGCGGACGAGCAGTACTTC. Translating gives CASSSTGADEQYF. The chain carries TRBV5-1 and TRBJ2-5; 7 bases align to TRBD1. TRBJ2-7 explains the end of the DNA better; the J call may be wrong. Germline CDR1 reads SGHRS; CDR2 reads YFSETQ. CDR3 size: 13 residues.

The chain couples TRBV2 to TRBJ2-3; 9 nucleotides match TRBD1. CDR1 and CDR2 from the germline V gene are SNHLY and FYNNEI. V was pared by 1 base and J by 2 bases, with 7 bases of the junction left unmatched. The CDR3 consists of 17 residues. DNA of the CDR3: TGTGCCAGCAGTGAAGGGTTTCGGGACAGGGTCACAGATACGCAGTATTTT. Encoded protein: CASSEGFRDRVTDTQYF.

With regard to this clonotype: A much more abundant neighbour one base away suggests this may be a read error. The chain joins TRBV29-1 to TRBJ2-7; D is uncertain. CDR1 and CDR2 (germline): SQVTM, ANQGSEA. The CDR3 is 11 amino acids. Here the CDR3 reads CSVEIHYEQCF. As DNA, the CDR3 is TGCAGCGTTGAAATACACTACGAGCAGTGCTTC.

The chain recombines TRBV9 with TRBJ2-5; 7 nucleotides match TRBD2. J was trimmed by 4 bases and V by 0 bases; bases with no gene match: 6. The CDR3 loop spans 15 amino acids. Germline CDR1 is SGDLS and CDR2 is YYNGEE. CDR3 nucleotide sequence: TGTGCCAGCAGCGTAGACCCAGCGGGGACAGAGACCCAGTACTTC. Protein product: CASSVDPAGTETQYF.

This clonotype was counted between two and nine times. This chain joins TRBV30 and TRBJ2-5; D possibly corresponds to TRBD2 (5 bases). Deletions cut 2 bases from V and 2 bases from J, with 6 bases between. The CDR3 length is 12 residues. Germline loops: CDR1 GTSNPN, CDR2 SVGIG (reference sequence). The CDR3 sequence: CAWSSGQETQYF. DNA for the CDR3: TGTGCCTGGAGTAGCGGACAAGAGACCCAGTACTTC.